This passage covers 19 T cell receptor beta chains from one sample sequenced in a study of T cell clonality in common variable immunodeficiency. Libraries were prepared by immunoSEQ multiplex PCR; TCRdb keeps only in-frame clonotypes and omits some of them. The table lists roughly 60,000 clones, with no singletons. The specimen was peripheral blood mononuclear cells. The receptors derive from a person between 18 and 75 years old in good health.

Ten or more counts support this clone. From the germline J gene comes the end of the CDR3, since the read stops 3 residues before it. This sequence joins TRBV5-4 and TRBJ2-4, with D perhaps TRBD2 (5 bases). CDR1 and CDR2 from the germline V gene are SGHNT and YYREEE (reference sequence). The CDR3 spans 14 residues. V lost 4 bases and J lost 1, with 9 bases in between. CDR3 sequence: CASSTGVAKNIQYF. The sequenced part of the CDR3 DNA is TGTGCCAGCAGCACCGGGGTCGCCAAAAACATT.

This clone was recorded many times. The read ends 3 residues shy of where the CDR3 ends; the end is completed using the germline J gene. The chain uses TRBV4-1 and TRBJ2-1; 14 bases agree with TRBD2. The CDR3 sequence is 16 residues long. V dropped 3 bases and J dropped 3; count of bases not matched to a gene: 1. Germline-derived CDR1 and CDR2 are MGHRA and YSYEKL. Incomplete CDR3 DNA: TGCGCCAGCAGCCAGGGGACTAGCGGGAGCTACAATGAG. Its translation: CASSQGTSGSYNE. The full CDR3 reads CASSQGTSGSYNEQFF.

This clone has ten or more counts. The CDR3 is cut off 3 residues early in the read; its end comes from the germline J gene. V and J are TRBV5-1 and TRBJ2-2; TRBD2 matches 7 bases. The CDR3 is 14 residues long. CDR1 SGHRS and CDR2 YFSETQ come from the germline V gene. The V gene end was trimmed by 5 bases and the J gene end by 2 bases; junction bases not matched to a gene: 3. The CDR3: CASSPAGNTGELFF. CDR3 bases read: TGCGCCAGCAGTCCAGCGGGAAACACCGGGGAG.

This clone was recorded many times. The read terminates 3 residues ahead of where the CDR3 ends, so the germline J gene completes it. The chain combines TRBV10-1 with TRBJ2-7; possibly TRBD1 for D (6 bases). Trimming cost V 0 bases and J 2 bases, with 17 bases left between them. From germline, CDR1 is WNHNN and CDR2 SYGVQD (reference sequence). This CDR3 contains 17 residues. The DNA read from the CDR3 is TGCGCCAGCAGTGAGTCGGGATACCGGGACACGACCTACGAG. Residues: CASSESGYRDTTYE. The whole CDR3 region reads CASSESGYRDTTYEQYF.

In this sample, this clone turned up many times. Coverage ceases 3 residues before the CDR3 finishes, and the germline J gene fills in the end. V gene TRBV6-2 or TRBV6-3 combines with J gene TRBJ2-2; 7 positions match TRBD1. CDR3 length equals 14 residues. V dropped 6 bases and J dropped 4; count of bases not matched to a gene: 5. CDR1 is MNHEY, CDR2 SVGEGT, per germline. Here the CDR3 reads CASRTGQSTGELFF. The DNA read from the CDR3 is TGTGCCAGCAGGACGGGACAGTCCACCGGGGAG.

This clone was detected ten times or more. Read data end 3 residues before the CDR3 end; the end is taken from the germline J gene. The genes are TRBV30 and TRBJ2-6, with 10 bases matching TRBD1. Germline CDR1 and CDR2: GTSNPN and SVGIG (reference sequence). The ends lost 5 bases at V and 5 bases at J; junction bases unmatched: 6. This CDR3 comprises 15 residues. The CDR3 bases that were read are TGTGCCTGGGTGGGACAGGGGAATAGGGCCAACGTC. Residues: CAWVGQGNRANV. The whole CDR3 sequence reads CAWVGQGNRANVLTF.

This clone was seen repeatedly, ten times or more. The CDR3 DNA, read in part, is TGTGCCAGCAGCTTAGCGGAGGGGCTCAATGGC. Its translation: CASSLAEGLNG. The full CDR3 sequence reads CASSLAEGLNGYTF. The chain employs TRBV7-8 and TRBJ1-2; possible D gene TRBD1, 5 bases. The read ends 3 residues early relative to the CDR3; the germline J gene fills the gap. Looked up from germline, CDR1 is SGHVS and CDR2 is FQNEAQ. The CDR3 spans 14 residues. Trimming cost V 0 bases and J 6 bases, with 11 bases left between them.

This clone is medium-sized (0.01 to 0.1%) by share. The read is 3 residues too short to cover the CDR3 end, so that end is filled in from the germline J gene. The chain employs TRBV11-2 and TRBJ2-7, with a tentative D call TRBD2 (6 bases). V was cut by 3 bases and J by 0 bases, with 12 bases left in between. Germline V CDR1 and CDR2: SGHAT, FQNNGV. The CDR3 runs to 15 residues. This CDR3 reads CASSLVADNSYEQYF. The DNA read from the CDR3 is TGTGCCAGCAGCTTGGTAGCGGACAACTCCTACGAG.

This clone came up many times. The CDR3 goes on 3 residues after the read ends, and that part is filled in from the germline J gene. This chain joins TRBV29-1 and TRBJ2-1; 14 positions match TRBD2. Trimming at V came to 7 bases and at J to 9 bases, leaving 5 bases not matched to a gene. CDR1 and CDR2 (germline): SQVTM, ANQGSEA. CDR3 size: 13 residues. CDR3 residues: CSASGLAGVEQFF. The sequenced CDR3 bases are TGCAGCGCCTCGGGACTAGCGGGAGTTGAG.

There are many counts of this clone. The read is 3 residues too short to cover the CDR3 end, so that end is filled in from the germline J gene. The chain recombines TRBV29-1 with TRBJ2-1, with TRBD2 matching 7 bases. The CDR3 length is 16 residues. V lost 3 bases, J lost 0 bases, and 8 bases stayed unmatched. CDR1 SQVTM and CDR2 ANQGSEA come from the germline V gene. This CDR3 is CSVEVTSQHSYNEQFF. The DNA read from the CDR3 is TGCAGCGTTGAGGTGACTAGCCAACACTCCTACAATGAG.

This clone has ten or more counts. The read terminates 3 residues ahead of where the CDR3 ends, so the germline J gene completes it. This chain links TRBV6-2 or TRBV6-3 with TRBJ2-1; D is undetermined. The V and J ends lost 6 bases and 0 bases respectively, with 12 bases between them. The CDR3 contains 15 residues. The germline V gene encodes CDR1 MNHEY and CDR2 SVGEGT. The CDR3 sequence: CASRASLSSYNEQFF. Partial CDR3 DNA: TGTGCCAGCAGAGCGTCGCTTAGCTCCTACAATGAG.

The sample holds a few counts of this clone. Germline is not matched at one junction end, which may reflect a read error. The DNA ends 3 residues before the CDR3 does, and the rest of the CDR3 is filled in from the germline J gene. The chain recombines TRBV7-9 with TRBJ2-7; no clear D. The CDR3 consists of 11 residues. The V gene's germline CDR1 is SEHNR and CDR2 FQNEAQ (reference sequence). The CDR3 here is CSSSSTGEQYF. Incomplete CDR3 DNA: TGTTCCAGCAGCTCCACCGGCGAG.

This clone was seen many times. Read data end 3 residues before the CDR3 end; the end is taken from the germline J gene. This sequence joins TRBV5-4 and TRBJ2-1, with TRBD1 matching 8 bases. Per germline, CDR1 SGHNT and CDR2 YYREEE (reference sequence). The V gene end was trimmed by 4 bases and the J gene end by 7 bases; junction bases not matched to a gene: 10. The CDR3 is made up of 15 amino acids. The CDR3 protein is CASSADRGGWNEQFF. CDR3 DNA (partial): TGTGCCAGCAGCGCTGACAGGGGTGGTTGGAATGAG.

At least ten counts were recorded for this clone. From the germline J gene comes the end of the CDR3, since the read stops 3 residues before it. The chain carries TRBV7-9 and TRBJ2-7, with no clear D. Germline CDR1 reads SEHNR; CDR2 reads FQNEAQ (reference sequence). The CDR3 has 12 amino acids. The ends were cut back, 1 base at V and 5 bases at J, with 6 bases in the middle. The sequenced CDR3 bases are TGTGCCAGCAGCTTAGGCGTGGACGAG. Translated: CASSLGVDE. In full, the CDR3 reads CASSLGVDEQYF.

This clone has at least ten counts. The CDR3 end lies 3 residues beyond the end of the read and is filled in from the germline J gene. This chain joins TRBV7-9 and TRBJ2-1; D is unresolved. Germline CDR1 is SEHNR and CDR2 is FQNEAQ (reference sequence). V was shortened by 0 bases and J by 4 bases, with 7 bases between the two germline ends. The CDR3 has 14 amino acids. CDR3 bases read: TGTGCCAGCAGCTTAGCCTCCGTATACAATGAG. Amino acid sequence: CASSLASVYNE. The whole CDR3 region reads CASSLASVYNEQFF.

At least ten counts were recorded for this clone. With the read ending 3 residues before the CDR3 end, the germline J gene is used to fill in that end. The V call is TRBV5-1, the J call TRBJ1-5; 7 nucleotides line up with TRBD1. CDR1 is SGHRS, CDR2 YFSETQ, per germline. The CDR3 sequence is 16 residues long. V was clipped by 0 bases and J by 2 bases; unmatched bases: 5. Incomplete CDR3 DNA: TGCGCCAGCAGCTTGGGTGGCGGGACAGGCAATCAGCCC. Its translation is CASSLGGGTGNQP. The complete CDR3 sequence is CASSLGGGTGNQPQHF.

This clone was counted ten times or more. The chain's CDR3 is CASSTARGYTF. The part of the CDR3 DNA that was read is TGTGCCAGCAGTACAGCTCGTGGC. J is TRBJ1-2 and V is TRBV2; D not resolved. The CDR3 end falls 3 residues outside the read, so it is completed with the germline J gene. The CDR3 is 11 amino acids. The germline V and J ends were trimmed by 5 bases and 7 bases, with 8 bases remaining between them. Germline V gives CDR1 SNHLY, CDR2 FYNNEI.

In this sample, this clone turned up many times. The CDR3 bases that were read are TGCAGTGCTAGGGTTATTGGTGGCGGGAGGTACAATGAG. This gives the protein CSARVIGGGRYNE. The whole CDR3 protein reads CSARVIGGGRYNEQFF. The V call is TRBV20-1, the J call TRBJ2-1; 8 positions match TRBD2. The CDR3 goes on 3 residues after the read ends, and that part is filled in from the germline J gene. The germline V gene encodes CDR1 DFQATT and CDR2 SNEGSKA (reference sequence). This CDR3 region has 16 residues. The junction had 11 bases not matched to a gene; V was cut back by 3 bases and J by 4 bases.

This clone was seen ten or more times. CDR3 sequence: CATSDMTSGSSNEQFF. CDR3 DNA (partial): TGTGCCACCAGTGATATGACTAGCGGGAGTTCCAATGAG. The chain couples TRBV24-1 to TRBJ2-1, with 12 nucleotides matching TRBD2. The sequence runs out 3 residues before the end of the CDR3; the remainder is reconstructed from the germline J gene. With 3 bases clipped from V and 6 bases from J, the junction kept 5 bases outside the gene matches. CDR1 KGHDR and CDR2 SFDVKD come from the germline V gene. The CDR3 has 16 residues.